This TCR beta chain was observed in a study of blood T cell repertoires in COVID-19. The repertoire was sequenced with immunoSEQ multiplex PCR; TCRdb's copy has only in-frame clones and lacks some. The sample records approximately 300,000 clones, approximately 91% being singletons. The sequenced material came from PBMCs or T cells enriched from blood (not recorded which). This TCR was recovered from a man in his 60s who had recovered from COVID-19.

CDR3 protein: CASSQRGNTNQPQHF. In DNA form, the CDR3 reads TGTGCCAGCAGCCAGAGAGGTAATACCAATCAGCCCCAGCATTTT. The chain is built from TRBV3-1 (or the pseudogene TRBV3-2) and TRBJ1-5; D is unclear. Germline CDR1 and CDR2: LGHDT and YNNKEL (reference sequence). V was clipped by 3 bases and J by 3 bases, with 12 bases between them. CDR3 length: 15 amino acids.